The 26 T cell receptor beta chains below come from one sample, sequenced in a study of cytomegalovirus exposure and HLA in healthy donors. 60 Vbeta and 13 Jbeta primers were used in PCR. Profiled with immunoSEQ multiplex PCR; TCRdb holds only in-frame clones, not every one. This sample has more than 150,000 clones; 70% to 80% occur once, and the top ten carry roughly 1.5%. Material for sequencing was PBMCs. The receptors were gathered from a man between 18 and 29 years old in good health and CMV-seronegative.

The CDR3 loop is CASSGQDRFNYGYTF. Written as DNA, the CDR3 is TGTGCCAGCAGCGGCCAAGACAGATTTAACTATGGCTACACCTTC. The gene calls are TRBV9 and TRBJ1-2, with D perhaps TRBD1 (5 bases). The V and J ends lost 3 bases and 1 base respectively, with 13 bases between them. The CDR3 spans 15 residues. Germline V lookup: CDR1 SGDLS, CDR2 YYNGEE.

The rearrangement links TRBV21-1 to TRBJ2-3; the table calls TRBD1, which could not be checked here. TRBV21-1 counts as a pseudogene. This CDR3 spans 17 amino acids. The DNA of the CDR3 is TGTGCCAGCAGCAAAGTGTGCGGGACAGGGTACACAGATACGCAGTATTTT. Translated: CASSKVCGTGYTDTQYF.

This clone was seen a handful of times. The chain links TRBV7-2 to TRBJ2-5, with D possibly being TRBD2 (6 bases). CDR3 length: 13 residues. V shed 5 bases and J shed 5 bases, with 12 bases lying between them. The germline CDR1 and CDR2 sequences are SGHTA and FQGNSA. In DNA form, the CDR3 reads TGTGCCAGCAGCCCGGAGGGCCGGGAGACCCAGTACTTC. It encodes CASSPEGRETQYF.

The V gene is TRBV19, the J gene TRBJ2-7; TRBD2 aligns across 8 bases. CDR1 is LNHDA, CDR2 SQIVND, per germline (reference sequence). Trimming at V came to 4 bases and at J to 2 bases, leaving 7 bases not matched to a gene. The CDR3 has 15 amino acids. The CDR3 sequence is CASSTASGPTYEQYF. Written as DNA, the CDR3 is TGTGCCAGTAGTACGGCTAGCGGGCCTACCTACGAGCAGTACTTC.

The chain recombines TRBV9 with TRBJ1-1, with 7 nucleotides matching TRBD1. V dropped 2 bases and J dropped 1; count of bases not matched to a gene: 5. The CDR3 sequence is 15 residues long. Germline V gene data show CDR1 as SGDLS and CDR2 as YYNGEE. The CDR3 here is CASSVRDSPNTEAFF. The CDR3 region has the DNA TGTGCCAGCAGCGTCCGGGACAGCCCGAACACTGAAGCTTTCTTT.

The CDR3 here is CASSLYRASGNTIYF. DNA for the CDR3: TGTGCCAGCAGCTTATACAGGGCCTCTGGAAACACCATATATTTT. V gene TRBV7-2 combines with J gene TRBJ1-3; TRBD1 might be the D (6 bases). The germline V and J ends were trimmed by 2 bases and 0 bases, with 8 bases remaining between them. Per the germline V gene, CDR1 is SGHTA and CDR2 is FQGNSA. CDR3 length equals 15 residues. The complete variable domain, with remaining parts taken from reference TRBV7-2 and TRBJ1-3, reads GAGVSQSPSNKVTEKGKDVELRCDPISGHTALYWYRQSLGQGLEFLIYFQGNSAPDKSGLPSDRFSAERTGGSVSTLTIQRTQQEDSAVYLCASSLYRASGNTIYFGEGSWLTVV.

This chain joins TRBV6-6 and TRBJ1-5, with 8 bases identical to TRBD1. Germline assignment: CDR1 MNHNY and CDR2 SVGAGI (reference sequence). J lost 4 bases, V lost 5 bases, and 7 bases had no gene match. The CDR3 totals 15 residues. DNA of the CDR3: TGTGCCAGCAGTCCGAGGGGACAGGAAAATCAGCCCCAGCATTTT. Its protein product is CASSPRGQENQPQHF.

The chain uses TRBV6-5 and TRBJ1-1, with D possibly matching TRBD1 (6 bases). Trimming removed 6 bases from V and 5 bases from J, with 16 bases in between. The CDR3 is 14 residues long. CDR1 MNHEY and CDR2 SVGAGI come from the germline V gene. CDR3 sequence reads: CASSTTGRRTEAFF. In nucleotides, the CDR3 is TGTGCCAGCAGCACTACAGGGAGAAGGACTGAAGCTTTCTTT.

The chain joins TRBV10-3 to TRBJ1-4, with TRBD1 matching 7 bases. The V gene end was trimmed by 5 bases and the J gene end by 7 bases; junction bases not matched to a gene: 7. From germline, CDR1 is ENHRY and CDR2 SYGVKD. This CDR3 is 14 amino acids long. The DNA of the CDR3 is TGTGCCATCAGTAGAGGGGGCGCTGGTGAAAAACTGTTTTTT. Its translation is CAISRGGAGEKLFF.

DNA of the CDR3: TGTGCCAGCAGTTACTTAGCTAGCGGCGAGCAGTACTTC. Protein sequence: CASSYLASGEQYF. The chain joins TRBV6-5 to TRBJ2-7; 7 nucleotides match TRBD2. Germline-derived CDR1 and CDR2 are MNHEY and SVGAGI. The CDR3 extends over 13 amino acids. After removal of 1 base from V and 6 bases from J, the junction contained 3 bases not matched to a gene.

This clone showed up just a few times. The DNA for the CDR3 is TGTGCCTGGCGCCGGGACACAGCCTACGAGCAGTACTTC. Translating gives CAWRRDTAYEQYF. The rearrangement joins TRBV30 to TRBJ2-7; D is perhaps TRBD1 (6 bases). The length of the CDR3 is 13 residues. Germline V gene sequence: CDR1 GTSNPN, CDR2 SVGIG (reference sequence). V lost 5 bases and J 2 bases, leaving 13 bases between the germline ends.

This clone was recorded only once. CDR3 sequence (DNA): TGTGCCAGCAGCGCAGGGACAGGGGGCTTCGAGCAGTACTTC. Its protein product is CASSAGTGGFEQYF. The rearrangement uses TRBV11-2 and TRBJ2-7; TRBD1 aligns across 12 bases. The CDR3 contains 14 residues. Germline V lookup: CDR1 SGHAT, CDR2 FQNNGV. J lost 6 bases, V lost 5 bases, and 5 bases had no gene match.

This clone was picked up a small number of times. The chain links TRBV6-5 to TRBJ1-6, with D unresolved. Germline assignment: CDR1 MNHEY and CDR2 SVGAGI. This CDR3 comprises 15 residues. Trimming pared 6 bases from V and 4 bases from J, leaving 13 bases between. The CDR3, as DNA: TGTGCCAGCAGGCCCCCCGGTTCTTATAATTCACCCCTCCACTTT. Translating it yields CASRPPGSYNSPLHF.

The chain couples TRBV7-2 to TRBJ2-2, with D perhaps matching TRBD1 (5 bases). Germline V gene lookup returns CDR1 SGHTA and CDR2 FQGNSA. The V gene lost 5 bases and the J gene lost 0 bases, with 7 bases spanning the gap. The CDR3 is 14 residues long. The CDR3 coding sequence is TGTGCCAGCAGCCGACAGACGAACACCGGGGAGCTGTTTTTT. Amino acids: CASSRQTNTGELFF.

The genes are TRBV4-3 and TRBJ2-5; 8 bases agree with TRBD2. CDR3 length equals 15 residues. Trimming took 4 bases from V and 5 from J; bases not matched to a gene: 9. CDR1 is LGHNA and CDR2 is YSLEER in the germline V gene. Here the CDR3 reads CASSPGLASSETQYF. The CDR3 DNA reads TGCGCCAGCAGCCCCGGACTAGCCTCCTCCGAGACCCAGTACTTC.

The V gene is TRBV10-3, the J gene TRBJ2-7; D remains unclear. Trimming cost V 7 bases and J 3 bases, with 10 bases left between them. The V gene's germline CDR1 is ENHRY and CDR2 SYGVKD. The CDR3 sequence is 12 residues long. CDR3 in amino acids: CAITADGYEQYF. As DNA, the CDR3 is TGTGCCATCACCGCGGATGGCTACGAGCAGTACTTC.

The rearrangement joins TRBV27 to TRBJ2-6, with 8 bases fitting TRBD1. Germline V gene data show CDR1 as MNHEY and CDR2 as SMNVEV (reference sequence). The CDR3 contains 18 residues. V lost 8 bases, J lost 0 bases, and 12 bases stayed unmatched. The CDR3 DNA reads TGTGCCAGCTACCAAGCTGGGACAGGTTTCTCTGGGGCCAACGTCCTGACTTTC. It codes for CASYQAGTGFSGANVLTF.

This clone was counted between two and nine times. V gene TRBV11-2 combines with J gene TRBJ2-7; 7 bases line up with TRBD2. This CDR3 has 13 amino acids. V was clipped by 3 bases and J by 4 bases; unmatched bases: 3. From germline, CDR1 is SGHAT and CDR2 FQNNGV. The CDR3 region is CASSFQGGYEQYF. The CDR3 DNA sequence: TGTGCCAGCAGCTTCCAGGGAGGGTACGAGCAGTACTTC.

In the case of this clone: Sequence at one end of the junction differs from germline and may be a read error. J is TRBJ2-7 and V is TRBV14, with TRBD2 matching 13 bases. The germline V gene encodes CDR1 SGHDN and CDR2 FVKESK. The length of the CDR3 is 17 residues. The CDR3 region is CASSRSGLAGPSCEQYF. CDR3 sequence (DNA): TGTGCCAGCAGCCGGTCGGGACTAGCGGGGCCCTCCTGCGAGCAGTACTTC.

The chain is built from TRBV4-1 and TRBJ2-2, with 8 bases fitting TRBD2. V trimming: 1 base; J trimming: 0 bases; junction bases outside the gene matches: 4. CDR3 length equals 17 residues. Germline CDR1 is MGHRA and CDR2 is YSYEKL. CDR3: CASSQGRGGSNTGELFF. The CDR3 coding sequence is TGCGCCAGCAGCCAAGGACGGGGGGGATCGAACACCGGGGAGCTGTTTTTT.

V and J are TRBV4-2 and TRBJ2-3; TRBD2 matches 7 bases. The CDR3 contains 16 residues. Per the germline V gene, CDR1 is LGHNA and CDR2 is YNFKEQ. V dropped 4 bases and J dropped 0; count of bases not matched to a gene: 7. The CDR3 nucleotides read TGTGCCAGCAGCCCCCTAGCGGAAGTTAGCACAGATACGCAGTATTTT. Its protein product is CASSPLAEVSTDTQYF.

This chain joins TRBV19 and TRBJ2-3, with 8 bases aligning to TRBD2. Germline CDR1 reads LNHDA; CDR2 reads SQIVND (reference sequence). The length of the CDR3 is 18 residues. V gave up 3 bases and J gave up 6 bases; unmatched junction bases: 17. The CDR3 protein is CASSIATGVAGGLDTQYF. In DNA form, the CDR3 reads TGTGCCAGTAGTATCGCCACCGGGGTTGCGGGGGGTCTGGATACGCAGTATTTT.

The chain couples TRBV27 to TRBJ2-7; 8 nucleotides align to TRBD1. Germline V gene lookup returns CDR1 MNHEY and CDR2 SMNVEV (reference sequence). This CDR3 has 18 amino acids. Trimming cost V 3 bases and J 3 bases; bases outside gene matches: 16. CDR3 loop: CASSFIGQGAAGIYEQYF. CDR3 bases: TGTGCCAGCAGTTTTATCGGGCAGGGGGCGGCGGGGATCTACGAGCAGTACTTC.

The chain carries TRBV9 and TRBJ2-7, with TRBD2 identical over 16 bases. Germline V gives CDR1 SGDLS, CDR2 YYNGEE. With V trimmed by 7 bases and J by 5 bases, 15 bases remained unmatched. The CDR3 has 18 residues. Here the CDR3 DNA reads TGTGCCAGCTGCAAGGGACTAGCGGGGGGGCTTTATCCCGACGAGCAGTACTTC. It translates to CASCKGLAGGLYPDEQYF. Supplemented by reference TRBV9 and TRBJ2-7, the full variable domain reads DSGVTQTPKHLITATGQRVTLRCSPRSGDLSVYWYQQSLDQGLQFLIQYYNGEERAKGNILERFSAQQFPDLHSELNLSSLELGDSALYFCASCKGLAGGLYPDEQYFGPGTRLTVT.

This chain connects TRBV19 to TRBJ2-4; the match to TRBD1 covers 8 bases. With 6 bases clipped from V and 7 bases from J, the junction kept 14 bases outside the gene matches. Germline V gene sequence: CDR1 LNHDA, CDR2 SQIVND (reference sequence). There are 16 residues in the CDR3. The CDR3 sequence is CASRDEPGQGRNIQYF. The CDR3 nucleotides are TGTGCCAGTAGGGATGAACCTGGACAGGGAAGGAACATTCAGTACTTC. Complete variable domain (other parts from reference TRBV19 and TRBJ2-4): DGGITQSPKYLFRKEGQNVTLSCEQNLNHDAMYWYRQDPGQGLRLIYYSQIVNDFQKGDIAEGYSVSREKKESFPLTVTSAQKNPTAFYLCASRDEPGQGRNIQYFGAGTRLSVL.

The V call is TRBV6-1, the J call TRBJ1-2; perhaps TRBD1 as D (5 bases). This CDR3 spans 16 amino acids. Deletions cut 2 bases from V and 0 bases from J, with 13 bases between. Germline-derived CDR1 and CDR2 are MNHNS and SASEGT. The CDR3 spells CASSESAWGANYGYTF. The CDR3 bases are TGTGCCAGCAGTGAATCGGCGTGGGGGGCTAACTATGGCTACACCTTC.